Each of the 15 T cell receptor beta chains below was sequenced from the same sample in a study of a mutant IDH1 vaccine in newly diagnosed glioma. Time point of the sample: week 35, safety follow-up. One vaccine dose held 300 ug of mutant IDH1 20-mer peptide and came with topical imiquimod. Profiling relied on immunoSEQ multiplex PCR, and the TCRdb table lists in-frame clones only, not all of them. The table lists about 27,000 clones, over 60% of them singletons. Which antigens these TCRs recognize remains unknown. Here the sequenced sample was PBMCs, taken from a glioma patient whose treatment included an IDH1 peptide vaccine. The receptors come from a man between 45 and 60 years old with glioma.

V and J are TRBV10-3 and TRBJ2-7; D possibly uses TRBD1 or TRBD2 (6 bases each). Germline assignment: CDR1 ENHRY and CDR2 SYGVKD. V was pared by 3 bases and J by 5 bases, with 11 bases between. The CDR3 runs 13 residues. This chain's CDR3 is CAISDPGAHEQYF. In DNA form, the CDR3 reads TGTGCCATCAGTGACCCGGGGGCCCACGAGCAGTACTTC.

The chain carries TRBV11-3 and TRBJ2-7; D is possibly TRBD1 (7 bases). Trimming removed 4 bases at V and 2 bases at J, with 9 bases between. CDR3 length: 13 residues. Germline-derived CDR1 and CDR2 are SGHNT and YENEEA. The chain's CDR3 is CASSSRGAYEQYF. The CDR3 coding sequence is TGTGCCAGCAGCTCCAGGGGGGCCTACGAGCAGTACTTC.

This clone has only one observation. This chain links TRBV27 with TRBJ2-5, with D perhaps matching TRBD2 (7 bases). V lost 3 bases and J lost 4, with 15 bases in between. Germline loops: CDR1 MNHEY, CDR2 SMNVEV (reference sequence). The length of the CDR3 is 15 residues. DNA of the CDR3: TGTGCCAGCAGTTTTGGGGGGGCGGGCTCAGAGACCCAGTACTTC. It is translated as CASSFGGAGSETQYF.

This clone has only a few counts. V and J are TRBV5-1 and TRBJ1-1; D is undetermined. Per germline, CDR1 SGHRS and CDR2 YFSETQ. Trimming took 4 bases from V and 1 from J, leaving 8 bases between them. The CDR3 consists of 13 residues. CDR3: CASSPGGNTEAFF. As DNA, the CDR3 is TGCGCCAGCAGCCCCGGCGGGAACACTGAAGCTTTCTTT.

The chain combines TRBV6-5 with TRBJ2-7; 10 bases align to TRBD2. Germline V CDR1 and CDR2: MNHEY, SVGAGI. This CDR3 is built from 14 residues. The V segment lost 5 bases and the J segment 3 bases; nucleotides outside the gene matches: 4. Written as DNA, the CDR3 is TGTGCCAGCAGTCTAGCGGGGGTAGGCTACGAGCAGTACTTC. Translating gives CASSLAGVGYEQYF.

The chain is built from TRBV27 and TRBJ1-2; D perhaps matches TRBD1 (6 bases). The germline V gene has CDR1 MNHEY and CDR2 SMNVEV (reference sequence). V was clipped by 6 bases and J by 8 bases, with 16 bases between them. CDR3 length: 13 amino acids. CDR3 region: CASRARRGSGYTF. The CDR3 bases are TGTGCCAGCAGAGCAAGGAGGGGGAGCGGCTACACCTTC.

The rearrangement uses TRBV6-6 and TRBJ2-3; no definite D call. CDR1 is MNHNY, CDR2 SVGAGI, per germline (reference sequence). V was pared by 7 bases and J by 2 bases, with 10 bases between. The CDR3 spans 13 residues. The CDR3: CASNPRHTDTQYF. The DNA for the CDR3 is TGTGCCAGCAACCCGAGGCACACAGATACGCAGTATTTT.

The CDR3 nucleotides are TGCGCCAGCAGCCAAGATGGAGGGGACTATGGCTACACCTTC. As protein: CASSQDGGDYGYTF. The gene calls are TRBV4-1 and TRBJ1-2; D possibly corresponds to TRBD1 (5 bases). Germline lookup yields CDR1 MGHRA and CDR2 YSYEKL. V shed 0 bases and J shed 3 bases, with 8 bases lying between them. The CDR3 is made up of 14 amino acids.

V is TRBV6-5 and J is TRBJ1-2, with TRBD1 as a possible D gene (5 bases). Germline V gene data show CDR1 as MNHEY and CDR2 as SVGAGI. Trimming removed 6 bases at V and 4 bases at J, with 18 bases between. CDR3 length: 15 amino acids. Here the CDR3 reads CASSAGYGGSYGYTF. The CDR3 DNA reads TGTGCCAGCAGCGCGGGATATGGGGGAAGCTATGGCTACACCTTC.

The chain recombines TRBV5-6 with TRBJ1-4; 8 bases match TRBD1. CDR3 size: 15 residues. Per germline, CDR1 SGHDT and CDR2 YYEEEE. The V gene end was trimmed by 1 base and the J gene end by 3 bases; junction bases not matched to a gene: 2. The CDR3 DNA sequence: TGTGCCAGCAGCTTGTGGGGACAGGCTAATGAAAAACTGTTTTTT. Translation gives CASSLWGQANEKLFF.

The CDR3 reads CASSGSTDYEQYF. In DNA, the CDR3 is TGTGCCAGCAGTGGTAGTACGGATTACGAGCAGTACTTC. The chain couples TRBV25-1 to TRBJ2-7; D is uncertain. The V gene's germline CDR1 is MGHDK and CDR2 SYGVNS. V lost 4 bases, J lost 4 bases, and 11 bases lay in between. The CDR3 runs 13 residues.

This clone has more than one count but fewer than ten. The V gene is TRBV19, the J gene TRBJ1-2, with 7 bases matching TRBD1. V lost 5 bases to trimming and J lost 8 bases; unmatched junction nucleotides: 5. Germline CDR1 reads LNHDA; CDR2 reads SQIVND (reference sequence). This CDR3 is 12 amino acids long. CDR3 in DNA: TGTGCCAGTAGTGTGGGGACAGTCGGCTACACCTTC. Translation gives CASSVGTVGYTF.

The chain uses TRBV14 and TRBJ2-3; no clear D gene. In germline, CDR1 is SGHDN, CDR2 FVKESK. The length of the CDR3 is 12 residues. Trimming removed 4 bases at V and 6 bases at J, with 8 bases between. In nucleotides, the CDR3 is TGTGCCAGCAGCCCTATAAGGGATACGCAGTATTTT. Translating gives CASSPIRDTQYF.

This chain joins TRBV7-2 and TRBJ2-3; 7 bases match TRBD2. CDR1 and CDR2 from the germline V gene are SGHTA and FQGNSA. Unmatched junction bases numbered 9, after V lost 8 bases and J lost 4 bases. The CDR3 has 14 residues. The CDR3 loop reads CASSRGSSADTQYF. In nucleotides, the CDR3 is TGTGCCAGCTCTCGCGGGAGCAGTGCAGATACGCAGTATTTT. Using reference TRBV7-2 and TRBJ2-3 for the parts outside the CDR3, the full variable domain is GAGVSQSPSNKVTEKGKDVELRCDPISGHTALYWYRQSLGQGLEFLIYFQGNSAPDKSGLPSDRFSAERTGGSVSTLTIQRTQQEDSAVYLCASSRGSSADTQYFGPGTRLTVL.

This chain uses TRBV18 with TRBJ1-1; 8 bases are shared with TRBD1. V lost 4 bases, J lost 5 bases, and 3 bases stayed unmatched. Germline-derived CDR1 and CDR2 are KGHSH and LQKENI. The CDR3 extends over 13 amino acids. CDR3 residues: CASSRTGRTEAFF. The CDR3 DNA reads as TGTGCCAGCTCACGGACAGGGAGGACTGAAGCTTTCTTT.